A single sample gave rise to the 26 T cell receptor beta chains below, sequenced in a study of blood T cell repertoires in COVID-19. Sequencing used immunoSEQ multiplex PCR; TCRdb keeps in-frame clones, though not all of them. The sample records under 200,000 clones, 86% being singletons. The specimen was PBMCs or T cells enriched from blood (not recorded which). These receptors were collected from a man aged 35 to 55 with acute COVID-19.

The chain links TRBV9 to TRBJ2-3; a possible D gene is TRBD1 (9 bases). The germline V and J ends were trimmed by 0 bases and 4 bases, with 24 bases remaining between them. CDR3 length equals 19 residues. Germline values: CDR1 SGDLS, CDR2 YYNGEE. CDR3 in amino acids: CASSVAGGQGAGEADTQYF. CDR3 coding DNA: TGTGCCAGCAGCGTAGCAGGGGGACAGGGAGCGGGAGAGGCAGATACGCAGTATTTT.

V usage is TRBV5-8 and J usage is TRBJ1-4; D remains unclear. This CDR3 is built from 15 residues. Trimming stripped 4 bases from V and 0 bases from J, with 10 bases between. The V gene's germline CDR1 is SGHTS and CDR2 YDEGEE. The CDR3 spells CASSTPVATNEKLFF. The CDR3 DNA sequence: TGTGCCAGCAGCACTCCGGTAGCAACTAATGAAAAACTGTTTTTT.

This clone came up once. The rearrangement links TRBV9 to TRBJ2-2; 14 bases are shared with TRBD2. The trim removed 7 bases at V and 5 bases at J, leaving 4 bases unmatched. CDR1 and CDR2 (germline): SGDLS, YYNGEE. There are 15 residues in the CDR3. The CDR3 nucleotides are TGTGCCAGCGGAGGACTAGCGGGAGGTACCGGGGAGCTGTTTTTT. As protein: CASGGLAGGTGELFF.

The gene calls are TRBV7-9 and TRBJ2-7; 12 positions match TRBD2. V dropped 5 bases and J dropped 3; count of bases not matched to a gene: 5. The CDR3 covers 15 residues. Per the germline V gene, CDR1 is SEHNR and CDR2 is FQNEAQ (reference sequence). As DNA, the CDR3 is TGTGCCAGCAGCCCTGGACTAGCGGGACTCTACGAGCAGTACTTC. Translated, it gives CASSPGLAGLYEQYF.

The CDR3 loop reads CASTAPRGPQYF. As DNA, the CDR3 is TGTGCCAGCACGGCTCCAAGGGGGCCTCAGTACTTC. The chain couples TRBV27 to TRBJ2-4, with 7 bases that match TRBD1. Per germline, CDR1 MNHEY and CDR2 SMNVEV (reference sequence). The CDR3 extends over 12 amino acids. V lost 7 bases, J lost 12 bases, and 9 bases stayed unmatched.

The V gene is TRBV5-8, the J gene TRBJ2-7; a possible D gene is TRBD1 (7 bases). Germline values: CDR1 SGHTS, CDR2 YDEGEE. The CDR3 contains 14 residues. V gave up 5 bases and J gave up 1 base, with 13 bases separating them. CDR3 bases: TGTGCCAGCAGGCTGGCGGGACAGTCCTACGAGCAGTACTTC. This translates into CASRLAGQSYEQYF.

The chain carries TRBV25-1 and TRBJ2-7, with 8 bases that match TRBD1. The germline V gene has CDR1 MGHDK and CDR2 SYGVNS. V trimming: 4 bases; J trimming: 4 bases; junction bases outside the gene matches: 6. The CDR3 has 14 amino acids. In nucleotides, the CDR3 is TGTGCCAGCAGTGTGGCAGGGGGCGCATACGAGCAGTACTTC. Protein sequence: CASSVAGGAYEQYF.

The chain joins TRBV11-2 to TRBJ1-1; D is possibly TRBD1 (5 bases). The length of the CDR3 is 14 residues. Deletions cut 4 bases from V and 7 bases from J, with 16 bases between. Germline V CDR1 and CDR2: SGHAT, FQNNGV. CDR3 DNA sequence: TGTGCCAGCAGCTCACCAGACAGACAGCTTGAAGCTTTCTTT. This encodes CASSSPDRQLEAFF.

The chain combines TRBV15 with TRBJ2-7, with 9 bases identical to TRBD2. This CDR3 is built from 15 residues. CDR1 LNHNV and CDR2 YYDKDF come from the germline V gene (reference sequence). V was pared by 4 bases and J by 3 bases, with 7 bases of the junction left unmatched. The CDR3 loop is CATSNRLAVFYEQYF. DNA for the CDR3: TGTGCCACCAGCAACCGACTAGCGGTCTTCTACGAGCAGTACTTC.

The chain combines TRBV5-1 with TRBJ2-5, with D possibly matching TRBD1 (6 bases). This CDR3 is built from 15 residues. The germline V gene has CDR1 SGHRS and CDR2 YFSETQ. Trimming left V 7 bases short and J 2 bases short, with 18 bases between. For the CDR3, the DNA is TGCGCCAGCGCCAGCCTACAGGGCCATCAAGAGACCCAGTACTTC. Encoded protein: CASASLQGHQETQYF.

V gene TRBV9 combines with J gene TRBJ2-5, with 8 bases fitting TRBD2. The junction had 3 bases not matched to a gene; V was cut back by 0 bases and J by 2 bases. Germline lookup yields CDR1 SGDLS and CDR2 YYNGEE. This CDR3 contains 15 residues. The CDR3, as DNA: TGTGCCAGCAGCGTAGCTACGGGGGGGCAAGAGACCCAGTACTTC. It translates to CASSVATGGQETQYF.

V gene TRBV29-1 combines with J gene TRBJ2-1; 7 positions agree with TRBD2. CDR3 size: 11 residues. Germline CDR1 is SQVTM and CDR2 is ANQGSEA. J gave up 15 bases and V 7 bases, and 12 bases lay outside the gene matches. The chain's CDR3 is CSASVGGFAFF. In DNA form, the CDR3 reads TGCAGCGCCTCGGTGGGGGGGTTTGCGTTCTTC.

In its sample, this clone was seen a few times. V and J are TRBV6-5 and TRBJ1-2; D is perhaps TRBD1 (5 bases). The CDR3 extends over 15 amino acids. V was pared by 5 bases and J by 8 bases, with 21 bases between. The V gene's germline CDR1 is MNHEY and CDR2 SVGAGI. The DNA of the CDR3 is TGTGCCAGCAGTAGGAATACAGACAGTTATGTGGGCTACACCTTC. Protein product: CASSRNTDSYVGYTF.

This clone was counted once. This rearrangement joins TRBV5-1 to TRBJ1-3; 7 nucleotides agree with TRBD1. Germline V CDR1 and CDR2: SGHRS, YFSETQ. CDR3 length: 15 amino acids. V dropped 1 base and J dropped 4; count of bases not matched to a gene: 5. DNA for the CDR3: TGCGCCAGCAGCTTGTTGACAGGGCAGGGAAACACCATATATTTT. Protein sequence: CASSLLTGQGNTIYF.

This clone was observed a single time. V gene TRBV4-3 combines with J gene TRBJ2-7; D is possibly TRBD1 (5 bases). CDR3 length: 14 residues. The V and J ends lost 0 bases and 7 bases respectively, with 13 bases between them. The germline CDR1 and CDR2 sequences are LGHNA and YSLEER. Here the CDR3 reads CASSQEVRAGEQYF. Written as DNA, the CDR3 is TGCGCCAGCAGCCAAGAGGTCAGGGCTGGAGAGCAGTACTTC.

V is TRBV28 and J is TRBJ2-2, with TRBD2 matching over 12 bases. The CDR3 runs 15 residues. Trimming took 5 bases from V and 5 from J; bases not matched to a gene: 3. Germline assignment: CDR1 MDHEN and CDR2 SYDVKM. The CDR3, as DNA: TGTGCCAGCAGTCGACTAGCGGGGGAAACCGGGGAGCTGTTTTTT. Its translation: CASSRLAGETGELFF.

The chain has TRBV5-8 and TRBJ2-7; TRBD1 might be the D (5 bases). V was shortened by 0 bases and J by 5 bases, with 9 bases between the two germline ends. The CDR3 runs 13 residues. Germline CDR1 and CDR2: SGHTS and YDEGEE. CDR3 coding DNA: TGTGCCAGCAGCTTGGGACAGCTCCACGAGCAGTACTTC. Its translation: CASSLGQLHEQYF.

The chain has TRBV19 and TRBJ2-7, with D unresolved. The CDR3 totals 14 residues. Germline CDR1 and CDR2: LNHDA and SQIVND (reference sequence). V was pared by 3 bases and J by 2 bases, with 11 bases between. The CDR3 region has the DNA TGTGCCAGTAGTATCGGCGGCTCCACCTACGAGCAGTACTTC. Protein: CASSIGGSTYEQYF.

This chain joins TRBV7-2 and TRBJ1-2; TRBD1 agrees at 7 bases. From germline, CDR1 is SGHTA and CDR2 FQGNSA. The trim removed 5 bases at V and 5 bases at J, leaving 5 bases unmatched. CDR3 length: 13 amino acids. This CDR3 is CASSTGVQYGYTF. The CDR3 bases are TGTGCCAGCAGCACAGGGGTTCAGTATGGCTACACCTTC.

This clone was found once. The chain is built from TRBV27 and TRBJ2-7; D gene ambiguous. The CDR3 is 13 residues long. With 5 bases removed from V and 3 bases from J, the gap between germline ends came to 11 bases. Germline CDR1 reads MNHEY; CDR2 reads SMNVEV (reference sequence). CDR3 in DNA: TGTGCCAGCAGTCCCACCCCGGGCTACGAGCAGTACTTC. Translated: CASSPTPGYEQYF.

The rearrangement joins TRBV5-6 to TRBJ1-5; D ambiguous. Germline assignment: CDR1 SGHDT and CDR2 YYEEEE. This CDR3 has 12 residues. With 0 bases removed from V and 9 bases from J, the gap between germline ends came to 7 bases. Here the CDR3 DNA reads TGTGCCAGCAGCTTGGCCGCAGGGCCCCAGCATTTT. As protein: CASSLAAGPQHF.

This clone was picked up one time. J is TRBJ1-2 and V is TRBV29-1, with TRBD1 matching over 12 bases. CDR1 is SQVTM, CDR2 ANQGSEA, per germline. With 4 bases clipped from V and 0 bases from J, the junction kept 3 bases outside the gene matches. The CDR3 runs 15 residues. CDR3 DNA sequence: TGCAGCGTTGTGGGACAGGGGGCTTCTAACTATGGCTACACCTTC. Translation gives CSVVGQGASNYGYTF.

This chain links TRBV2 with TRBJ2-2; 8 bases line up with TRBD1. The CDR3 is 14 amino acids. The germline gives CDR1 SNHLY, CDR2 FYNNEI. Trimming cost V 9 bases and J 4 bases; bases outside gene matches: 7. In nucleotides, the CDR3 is TGTGCCAGTCACCGGGACAGGAGCACCGGGGAGCTGTTTTTT. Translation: CASHRDRSTGELFF.

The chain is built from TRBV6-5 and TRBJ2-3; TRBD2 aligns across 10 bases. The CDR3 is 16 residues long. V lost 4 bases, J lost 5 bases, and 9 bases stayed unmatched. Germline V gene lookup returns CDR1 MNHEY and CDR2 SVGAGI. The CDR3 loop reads CASSSTLAGKGDTQYF. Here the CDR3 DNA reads TGTGCCAGCAGTTCCACACTAGCGGGAAAAGGAGATACGCAGTATTTT.

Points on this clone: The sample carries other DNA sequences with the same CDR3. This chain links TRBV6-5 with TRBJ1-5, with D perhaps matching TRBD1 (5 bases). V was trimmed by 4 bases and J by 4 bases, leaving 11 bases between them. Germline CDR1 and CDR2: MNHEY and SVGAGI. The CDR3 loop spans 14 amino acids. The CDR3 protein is CASSSRGGNQPQHF. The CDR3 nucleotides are TGTGCCAGCAGTTCTAGGGGCGGTAATCAGCCCCAGCATTTT.

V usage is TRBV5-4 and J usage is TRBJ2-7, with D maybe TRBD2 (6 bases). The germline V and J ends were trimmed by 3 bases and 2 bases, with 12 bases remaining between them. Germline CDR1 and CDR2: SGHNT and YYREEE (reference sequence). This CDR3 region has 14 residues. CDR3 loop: CASSWVGEAYEQYF. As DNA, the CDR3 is TGTGCCAGCAGCTGGGTAGGGGAGGCCTACGAGCAGTACTTC.